These 18 T cell receptor beta chains share one sample of origin, sequenced in a study of T-cell reconstitution after alpha-beta-depleted transplantation in children. Molecular barcoding with unique molecular identifiers was used for the TCRbeta library. From the PCR reads, TCRdb called clonotypes with MiXCR, one entry per CDR3 protein. The sample carries almost 500,000 distinct CDR3 sequences, over 9.5% recorded once. This material consisted of PBMCs, taken before TCRalphabeta/CD19-depleted stem cell transplant. These receptors were collected from a child aged 2 to 10 with inherited bone marrow failure, due to receive a stem cell transplant.

The rearrangement links TRBV12-3 or TRBV12-4 to TRBJ2-3, with 8 bases fitting TRBD1. The CDR3 extends over 15 amino acids. Unmatched junction bases numbered 3, after V lost 2 bases and J lost 2 bases. DNA of the CDR3: TGTGCCAGCAGTTTACGGCAGGGGGCCACAGATACGCAGTATTTT. It is translated as CASSLRQGATDTQYF.

A few counts support this clonotype. The rearrangement uses TRBV5-1 and TRBJ2-2, with a tentative D call TRBD1 (8 bases). CDR3 size: 17 residues. V was trimmed by 4 bases and J by 1 base, leaving 17 bases between them. CDR1 and CDR2 from the germline V gene are SGHRS and YFSETQ. The CDR3: CASSQRGQDQNTGELFF. DNA of the CDR3: TGCGCCAGCAGCCAGCGGGGACAGGACCAGAACACCGGGGAGCTGTTTTTT.

This clonotype was counted at least ten times. This chain links TRBV20-1 with TRBJ2-3, with 7 bases identical to TRBD2. V dropped 3 bases and J dropped 8; count of bases not matched to a gene: 8. The CDR3 has 13 residues. Germline values: CDR1 DFQATT, CDR2 SNEGSKA (reference sequence). The CDR3 DNA follows: TGCAGTGCTAGTTGGGAGGGGAGGTCTACGCAGTATTTT. Translated: CSASWEGRSTQYF.

Ten or more counts support this clonotype. The rearrangement links TRBV10-3 to TRBJ2-5; D perhaps matches TRBD2 (6 bases). Germline CDR1 reads ENHRY; CDR2 reads SYGVKD. CDR3 length: 15 amino acids. Trimming cost V 6 bases and J 2 bases, with 16 bases left between them. CDR3 sequence: CAIRTSLADQETQYF. The CDR3 DNA sequence: TGTGCCATCAGGACGTCCTTAGCGGATCAAGAGACCCAGTACTTC.

This clonotype occurred many times. The rearrangement joins TRBV27 to TRBJ2-7, with 8 bases fitting TRBD1. V shed 5 bases, J shed 5 bases, and the junction held 8 bases outside the gene matches. The CDR3 extends over 14 amino acids. Germline V CDR1 and CDR2: MNHEY, SMNVEV (reference sequence). The CDR3 sequence: CASSPGQVGHEQYF. CDR3 DNA sequence: TGTGCCAGCAGTCCGGGACAGGTTGGCCACGAGCAGTACTTC.

Details on this clonotype: This could be a read error, since a much larger clone is one nucleotide away. The chain combines TRBV6-1 with TRBJ2-7; the D is unclear. CDR1 MNHNS and CDR2 SASEGT come from the germline V gene. The CDR3 has 10 amino acids. The CDR3 spells CASRIYEQHF. CDR3 in DNA: TGTGCCAGCAGAATCTACGAGCAGCACTTC.

This clonotype was seen many times. The V call is TRBV29-1, the J call TRBJ2-7; the match to TRBD2 covers 13 bases. Trimming removed 7 bases from V and 3 bases from J; junction bases left unmatched: 6. Germline CDR1 is SQVTM and CDR2 is ANQGSEA. This CDR3 has 14 amino acids. CDR3 residues: CSANGLAGDYEQYF. CDR3 nucleotide sequence: TGCAGCGCTAACGGACTAGCGGGAGACTACGAGCAGTACTTC.

This clonotype has ten or more counts. The chain combines TRBV29-1 with TRBJ2-1, with a tentative D call TRBD2 (7 bases). The CDR3 runs to 14 residues. Germline values: CDR1 SQVTM, CDR2 ANQGSEA. Trimming left V 6 bases short and J 7 bases short, with 19 bases between. As DNA, the CDR3 is TGCAGCGTGTCTAAGGGGGGAGGGGCGAATGAGCAGTTCTTC. As protein: CSVSKGGGANEQFF.

This clonotype was seen ten or more times. V is TRBV7-9 and J is TRBJ2-3, with 8 bases matching TRBD2. The CDR3 length is 17 residues. CDR1 and CDR2 (germline): SEHNR, FQNEAQ (reference sequence). Trimming at V came to 2 bases and at J to 2 bases, leaving 9 bases not matched to a gene. In DNA form, the CDR3 reads TGTGCCAGCAGCTTAACTAGCGGAGCAATAGACACAGATACGCAGTATTTT. As protein: CASSLTSGAIDTDTQYF.

In this sample, this clonotype turned up many times. The chain has TRBV12-3 or TRBV12-4 and TRBJ2-3; TRBD1 matches 10 bases. This CDR3 comprises 15 residues. Unmatched junction bases numbered 5, after V lost 3 bases and J lost 5 bases. CDR3 region: CASSFWTGGIDTQYF. The DNA for the CDR3 is TGTGCCAGCAGTTTCTGGACAGGGGGAATAGATACGCAGTATTTT.

The table lists this clonotype with a few counts. This rearrangement joins TRBV3-1 to TRBJ2-1; TRBD2 matches at 12 bases. The V gene end was trimmed by 1 base and the J gene end by 7 bases; junction bases not matched to a gene: 11. Germline V CDR1 and CDR2: LGHDT, YNNKEL (reference sequence). The CDR3 covers 18 residues. The CDR3 coding sequence is TGTGCCAGCAGCCAAGTTTCCCTAGCGGGAGGGCCTTGGAATGAGCAGTTCTTC. Its protein is CASSQVSLAGGPWNEQFF.

This clonotype was observed many times. The chain uses TRBV7-2 and TRBJ2-6; no definite D call. The CDR3 has 14 amino acids. Germline lookup yields CDR1 SGHTA and CDR2 FQGNSA. The V end was cut by 3 bases, the J end by 3 bases, with 6 bases between. CDR3 nucleotide sequence: TGTGCCAGCAGCTTCGCGGTTGGGGCCAACGTCCTGACTTTC. Its translation is CASSFAVGANVLTF. The variable domain in full, with the rest retrieved from reference TRBV7-2 and TRBJ2-6, is GAGVSQSPSNKVTEKGKDVELRCDPISGHTALYWYRQSLGQGLEFLIYFQGNSAPDKSGLPSDRFSAERTGGSVSTLTIQRTQQEDSAVYLCASSFAVGANVLTFGAGSRLTVL.

This clonotype appeared many times. V and J are TRBV6-1 and TRBJ2-7; weak D call: TRBD2 (5 bases). This CDR3 has 15 amino acids. The germline gives CDR1 MNHNS, CDR2 SASEGT. Between the trimmed V and J ends, which lost 7 bases and 6 bases, there was a span of 22 bases. CDR3 amino acids: CASTLRGLAGFEQYF. For the CDR3, the DNA is TGTGCCAGCACCCTTCGGGGTTTAGCCGGTTTCGAGCAGTACTTC.

This clonotype has a count of ten or more. This chain connects TRBV5-5 to TRBJ1-4; D remains unclear. The ends were cut back, 1 base at V and 8 bases at J, with 18 bases in the middle. CDR1 is SGHKS, CDR2 YYEKEE, per germline (reference sequence). This CDR3 comprises 16 residues. The CDR3 DNA is TGTGCCAGCAGCTTGTCCCTCGGGAGCAGTGACGAAAAACTGTTTTTT. Translation gives CASSLSLGSSDEKLFF. The full variable domain, with the rest looked up from reference TRBV5-5 and TRBJ1-4, is DAGVTQSPTHLIKTRGQQVTLRCSPISGHKSVSWYQQVLGQGPQFIFQYYEKEERGRGNFPDRFSARQFPNYSSELNVNALLLGDSALYLCASSLSLGSSDEKLFFGSGTQLSVL.

As for this clonotype: A much bigger clone sits one base away, suggesting this may be a read error. The chain uses TRBV20-1 and TRBJ2-3, with 9 bases that match TRBD1. This CDR3 has 15 residues. Germline values: CDR1 DFQATT, CDR2 SNEGSKA (reference sequence). Unmatched junction bases numbered 8, after V lost 6 bases and J lost 1 base. The CDR3 spells CSATGGRCGTDTQYF. CDR3 coding DNA: TGCAGTGCGACAGGGGGTAGGTGCGGCACAGATACGCAGTATTTT.

The table lists this clonotype with many counts. The chain carries TRBV6-2 or TRBV6-3 and TRBJ2-1, with D tentatively TRBD1 or TRBD2 (5 bases each). Trimming removed 3 bases from V and 2 bases from J, with 23 bases in between. The CDR3 runs to 19 residues. The germline V gene has CDR1 MNHEY and CDR2 SVGEGT. The chain's CDR3 is CASSYLDSNGPGPYNEQFF. CDR3 nucleotides: TGTGCCAGCAGTTATTTGGATAGTAACGGCCCGGGACCCTACAATGAGCAGTTCTTC.

The CDR3 loop is CASSLRLAGGVGTDTQYF. CDR3 bases: TGTGCCAGCAGTTTGAGGTTAGCGGGAGGGGTAGGCACAGATACGCAGTATTTT. This chain uses TRBV12-3 or TRBV12-4 with TRBJ2-3, with TRBD2 matching 11 bases. The ends lost 3 bases at V and 1 base at J; junction bases unmatched: 9. The CDR3 runs to 18 residues.

This clonotype was counted at least ten times. The CDR3 is CASSPPGLWNQPQHF. The CDR3 nucleotides read TGTGCCAGTAGTCCACCGGGGTTATGGAATCAGCCCCAGCATTTT. The J gene is TRBJ1-5, the V gene TRBV19; the D is unclear. The CDR3 runs 15 residues. The germline CDR1 and CDR2 sequences are LNHDA and SQIVND (reference sequence). Trimming shortened V by 5 bases and J by 4 bases, and 15 bases separated the two germline ends.